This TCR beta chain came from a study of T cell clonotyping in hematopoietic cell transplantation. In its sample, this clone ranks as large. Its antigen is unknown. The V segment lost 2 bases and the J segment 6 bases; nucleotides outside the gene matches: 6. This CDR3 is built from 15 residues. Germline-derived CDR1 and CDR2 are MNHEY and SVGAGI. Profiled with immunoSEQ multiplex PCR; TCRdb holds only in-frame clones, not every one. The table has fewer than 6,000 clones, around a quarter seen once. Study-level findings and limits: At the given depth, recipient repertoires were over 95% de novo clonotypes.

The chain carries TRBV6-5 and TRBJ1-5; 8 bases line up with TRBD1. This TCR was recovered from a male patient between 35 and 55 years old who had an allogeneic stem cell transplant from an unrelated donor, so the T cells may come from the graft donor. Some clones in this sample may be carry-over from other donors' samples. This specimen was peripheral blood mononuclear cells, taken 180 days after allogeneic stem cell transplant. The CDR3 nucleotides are TGTGCCAGCAGTTACAGTCAGGGGGCGGCTCAGCCCCAGCATTTT. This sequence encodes CASSYSQGAAQPQHF.